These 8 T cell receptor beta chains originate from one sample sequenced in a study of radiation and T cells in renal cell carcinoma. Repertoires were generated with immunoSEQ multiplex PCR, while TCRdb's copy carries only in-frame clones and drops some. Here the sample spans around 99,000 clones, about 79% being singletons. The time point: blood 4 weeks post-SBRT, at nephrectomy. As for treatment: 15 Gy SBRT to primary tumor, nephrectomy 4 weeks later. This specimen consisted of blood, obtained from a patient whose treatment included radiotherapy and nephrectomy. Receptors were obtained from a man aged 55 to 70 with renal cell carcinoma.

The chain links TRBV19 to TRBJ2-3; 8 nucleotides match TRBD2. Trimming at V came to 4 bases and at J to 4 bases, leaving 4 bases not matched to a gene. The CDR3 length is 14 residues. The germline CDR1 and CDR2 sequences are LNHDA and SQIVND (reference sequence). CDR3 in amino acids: CASSNPGGADTQYF. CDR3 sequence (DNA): TGTGCCAGTAGTAACCCGGGAGGGGCAGATACGCAGTATTTT.

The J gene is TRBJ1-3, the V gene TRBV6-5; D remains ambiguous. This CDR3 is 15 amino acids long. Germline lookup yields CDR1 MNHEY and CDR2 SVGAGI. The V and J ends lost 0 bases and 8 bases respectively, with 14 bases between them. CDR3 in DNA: TGTGCCAGCAGTTACTCATCCCATTCTAAGGACACCATATATTTT. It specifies CASSYSSHSKDTIYF.

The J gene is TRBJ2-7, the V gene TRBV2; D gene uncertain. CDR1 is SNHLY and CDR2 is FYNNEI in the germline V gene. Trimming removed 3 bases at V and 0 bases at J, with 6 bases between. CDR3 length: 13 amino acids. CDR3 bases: TGTGCCAGCAGTGATCTCAGCTCCTACGAGCAGTACTTC. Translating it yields CASSDLSSYEQYF.

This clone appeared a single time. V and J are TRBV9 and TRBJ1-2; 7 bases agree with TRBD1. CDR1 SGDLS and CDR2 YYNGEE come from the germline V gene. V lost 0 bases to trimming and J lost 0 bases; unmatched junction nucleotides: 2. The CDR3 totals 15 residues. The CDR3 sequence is CASSVATGANYGYTF. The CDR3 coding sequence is TGTGCCAGCAGCGTAGCCACAGGGGCTAACTATGGCTACACCTTC.

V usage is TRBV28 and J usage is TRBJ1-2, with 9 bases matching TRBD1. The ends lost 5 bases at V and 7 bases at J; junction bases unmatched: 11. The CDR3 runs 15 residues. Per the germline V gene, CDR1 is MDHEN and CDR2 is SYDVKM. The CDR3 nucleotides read TGTGCCAGCAGTATACCGGGACAGGGCATCAGTGGCTACACCTTC. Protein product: CASSIPGQGISGYTF.

The CDR3 loop reads CASSETSGSNEQFF. Here the CDR3 DNA reads TGTGCCAGCAGTGAAACTAGCGGGAGCAATGAGCAGTTCTTC. This chain uses TRBV2 with TRBJ2-1; 11 positions match TRBD2. The CDR3 totals 14 residues. Germline values: CDR1 SNHLY, CDR2 FYNNEI. Germline trimming cut 2 bases from V and 6 bases from J; bases unmatched to any gene: 0.

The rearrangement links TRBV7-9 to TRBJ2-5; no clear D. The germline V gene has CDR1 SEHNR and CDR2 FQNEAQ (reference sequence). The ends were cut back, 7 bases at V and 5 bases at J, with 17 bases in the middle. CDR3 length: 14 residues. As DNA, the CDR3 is TGTGCCAGCACAGAAAGTCGCACCCGTGAGACCCAGTACTTC. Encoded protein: CASTESRTRETQYF.

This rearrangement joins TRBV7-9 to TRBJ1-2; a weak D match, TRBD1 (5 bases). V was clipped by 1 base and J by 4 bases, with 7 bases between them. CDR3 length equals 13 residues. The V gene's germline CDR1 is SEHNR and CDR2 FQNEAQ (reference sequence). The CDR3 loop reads CASSLEGIYGYTF. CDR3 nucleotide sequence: TGTGCCAGCAGCTTAGAGGGGATCTATGGCTACACCTTC. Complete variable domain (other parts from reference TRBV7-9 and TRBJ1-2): DTGVSQNPRHKITKRGQNVTFRCDPISEHNRLYWYRQTLGQGPEFLTYFQNEAQLEKSRLLSDRFSAERPKGSFSTLEIQRTEQGDSAMYLCASSLEGIYGYTFGSGTRLTVV.